The rows below give T cell receptor beta chains drawn from one sample of a study of cytomegalovirus exposure and HLA in healthy donors. TCRdb's copy holds only in-frame clones and misses some; the assay was immunoSEQ multiplex PCR. Among roughly 150,000 clones listed, about 80% were seen once. What was sequenced was PBMCs. The receptors stem from a man younger than 45 in good health and CMV-seronegative. The CDR3 runs from the conserved cysteine through the conserved F or W. A D gene is named only where the DNA matches it firmly. The size field is filled for only some rows; it gives once, few, many or a size class.

j_gene: TRBJ2-7; abundance: .; d_gene: TRBD2; v_gene: TRBV28; CDR3nt: TGTGCCAGCAGTCTAGTCTACTCAGGGACGGGAGGCGGCTACGAGCAGTACTTC; CDR3aa: CASSLVYSGTGGGYEQYF
j_gene: TRBJ2-5; abundance: .; d_gene: .; v_gene: TRBV29-1; CDR3nt: TGCAGCGTTGAAGATATAGGAGGAAGGGGGGAGACCCAGTACTTC; CDR3aa: CSVEDIGGRGETQYF
j_gene: TRBJ1-1; abundance: .; d_gene: TRBD1; v_gene: TRBV25-1; CDR3nt: TGTGCCAGCAGTGCCACGGGACAGACACTGAACACTGAAGCTTTCTTT; CDR3aa: CASSATGQTLNTEAFF
j_gene: TRBJ1-4; abundance: .; d_gene: .; v_gene: TRBV15; CDR3nt: TGTGCCACCAGCAGAGAGCGGGTTAGTAATGAAAAACTGTTTTTT; CDR3aa: CATSRERVSNEKLFF
j_gene: TRBJ2-5; abundance: .; d_gene: .; v_gene: TRBV19; CDR3nt: TGTGCCAGTAGTATTAGCAGGACTAAAGAGACCCAGTACTTC; CDR3aa: CASSISRTKETQYF
j_gene: TRBJ2-7; abundance: .; d_gene: TRBD1; v_gene: TRBV7-2; CDR3nt: TGTGCCAGCAGCCTTAGCACAGGGGAAGCCTACGAGCAGTACTTC; CDR3aa: CASSLSTGEAYEQYF
j_gene: TRBJ1-1; abundance: .; d_gene: TRBD1; v_gene: TRBV6-6; CDR3nt: TGTGCCAGCAGCTGGACAGGGGCGGACACTGAAGCTTTCTTT; CDR3aa: CASSWTGADTEAFF
j_gene: TRBJ2-7; abundance: .; d_gene: .; v_gene: TRBV4-3; CDR3nt: TGCGCCAGCAGCCAAGATCAGGGGAAGTTCTACGAGCAGTACTTC; CDR3aa: CASSQDQGKFYEQYF
j_gene: TRBJ2-7; abundance: few; d_gene: TRBD1; v_gene: TRBV6-6; CDR3nt: TGTGCCAGCAAAGACGACAGGGGGCTGGGGGGGGAGCAGTACTTC; CDR3aa: CASKDDRGLGGEQYF
j_gene: TRBJ2-7; abundance: .; d_gene: .; v_gene: TRBV7-9; CDR3nt: TGTGCCAGCAGCCGTAGCGGAGTCTCCTACGAGCAGTACTTC; CDR3aa: CASSRSGVSYEQYF
j_gene: TRBJ2-5; abundance: .; d_gene: .; v_gene: TRBV7-3; CDR3nt: TGTGCCAGCAGCTTAACGGCCGGGGGCCAAGAGACCCAGTACTTC; CDR3aa: CASSLTAGGQETQYF
j_gene: TRBJ1-1; abundance: .; d_gene: .; v_gene: TRBV5-4; CDR3nt: TGTGCCAGCAGCTTGGCCCCATACACTGAAGCTTTCTTT; CDR3aa: CASSLAPYTEAFF
j_gene: TRBJ2-3; abundance: .; d_gene: .; v_gene: TRBV6-5; CDR3nt: TGTGCCAGCAGACCTCCCGACGGGACAGATACGCAGTATTTT; CDR3aa: CASRPPDGTDTQYF
j_gene: TRBJ2-7; abundance: few; d_gene: .; v_gene: TRBV4-3; CDR3nt: TGCGCCAGCAGCCAAGATCGGTGGCTCACAGGGCAGTACTTC; CDR3aa: CASSQDRWLTGQYF
j_gene: TRBJ2-3; abundance: .; d_gene: TRBD2; v_gene: TRBV4-2; CDR3nt: TGTGCCAGCAGCCAAGATCTTGGAGGGACTAGCGCAGATACGCAGTATTTT; CDR3aa: CASSQDLGGTSADTQYF
j_gene: TRBJ1-2; abundance: once; d_gene: .; v_gene: TRBV7-9; CDR3nt: TGTGCCAGCAGCTTAGACACAGGTCTGGCTGGCTACACCTTC; CDR3aa: CASSLDTGLAGYTF
j_gene: TRBJ1-2; abundance: .; d_gene: .; v_gene: TRBV12-5; CDR3nt: TGTGCTAGTGGTTTGACTTTCCTTGGAGGGGAGAATGGCTACACCTTC; CDR3aa: CASGLTFLGGENGYTF
j_gene: TRBJ2-5; abundance: few; d_gene: .; v_gene: TRBV4-2; CDR3nt: TGTGCCAGCAGCCAAGATACCAGGGGAGAGACCCAGTACTTC; CDR3aa: CASSQDTRGETQYF
j_gene: TRBJ1-1; abundance: .; d_gene: .; v_gene: TRBV18; CDR3nt: TGTGCCAGCTCACCGGGACACCAGAACACTGAAGCTTTCTTT; CDR3aa: CASSPGHQNTEAFF
j_gene: TRBJ1-4; abundance: .; d_gene: .; v_gene: TRBV30; CDR3nt: TGTGCCTGGAGTGTACAAGGACTTAGTGCAACTAATGAAAAACTGTTTTTT; CDR3aa: CAWSVQGLSATNEKLFF
j_gene: TRBJ2-3; abundance: .; d_gene: .; v_gene: TRBV7-3; CDR3nt: TGTGCCAGCCCTAGTGATACGCAGTATTTT; CDR3aa: CASPSDTQYF
j_gene: TRBJ2-1; abundance: .; d_gene: .; v_gene: TRBV7-9; CDR3nt: TGTGCCAGCAGCCGACAGTCCAATGAGCAGTTCTTC; CDR3aa: CASSRQSNEQFF
j_gene: TRBJ1-1; abundance: .; d_gene: TRBD1; v_gene: TRBV6-6; CDR3nt: TGTGCCAGCGTACTTCAGGGGGTACAGAAGAAGACTGAAGCTTTCTTT; CDR3aa: CASVLQGVQKKTEAFF
j_gene: TRBJ2-2; abundance: .; d_gene: .; v_gene: TRBV25-1; CDR3nt: TGTGCCAGCAGTGGGAGGGGGGGGCGCCCCGGGGAGCTGTTTTTT; CDR3aa: CASSGRGGRPGELFF
j_gene: TRBJ2-7; abundance: once; d_gene: .; v_gene: TRBV5-1; CDR3nt: TGCGCCAGCAGTCAGGGGTCAAGCTCCTACGAGCAGTACTTC; CDR3aa: CASSQGSSSYEQYF
j_gene: TRBJ1-4; abundance: .; d_gene: TRBD1; v_gene: TRBV18; CDR3nt: TGTGCCAGCGTTACCGGGACAGGGGAGAGCTCTAATGAAAAACTGTTTTTT; CDR3aa: CASVTGTGESSNEKLFF
j_gene: TRBJ2-2; abundance: .; d_gene: TRBD2; v_gene: TRBV4-3; CDR3nt: TGCGCCAGCAGCCAAGATCAAGCGGGGGGCCTCGCCGGGGAGCTGTTTTTT; CDR3aa: CASSQDQAGGLAGELFF
j_gene: TRBJ2-2; abundance: .; d_gene: .; v_gene: TRBV6-1; CDR3nt: TGTGCCAGCACAAGGCAGGGTACGGGCGGGGAGCTGTTTTTT; CDR3aa: CASTRQGTGGELFF
j_gene: TRBJ1-2; abundance: .; d_gene: .; v_gene: TRBV6-6; CDR3nt: TGTGCCAGCAGGGACGACGGGGGATCTTATGGCTACACCTTC; CDR3aa: CASRDDGGSYGYTF
j_gene: TRBJ2-7; abundance: .; d_gene: .; v_gene: TRBV5-4; CDR3nt: TGTGCCAGCAGCTTGGGCGGGGACAGAGCCTACGAGCAGTACTTC; CDR3aa: CASSLGGDRAYEQYF
j_gene: TRBJ2-3; abundance: .; d_gene: .; v_gene: TRBV10-1; CDR3nt: TGCGCCAGCAGTGACGGGACAGATACGCAGTATTTT; CDR3aa: CASSDGTDTQYF
j_gene: TRBJ2-7; abundance: .; d_gene: .; v_gene: TRBV30; CDR3nt: TGTGCCTGGAGTGGCCAGGGCTACGAGCAGTACTTC; CDR3aa: CAWSGQGYEQYF
j_gene: TRBJ2-1; abundance: .; d_gene: TRBD2; v_gene: TRBV7-6; CDR3nt: TGTGCCAGCAGCTTGGGGACTAGCTACAATGAGCAGTTCTTC; CDR3aa: CASSLGTSYNEQFF
j_gene: TRBJ2-3; abundance: .; d_gene: .; v_gene: TRBV4-3; CDR3nt: TGCGCCAGCAGCGTGAAGGTCCCTAGCGGCACAGATACGCAGTATTTT; CDR3aa: CASSVKVPSGTDTQYF
j_gene: TRBJ1-1; abundance: .; d_gene: TRBD1; v_gene: TRBV4-2; CDR3nt: TGTGCCAGCAGCCCGCGGGACAGGGAGGGCACTGAAGCTTTCTTT; CDR3aa: CASSPRDREGTEAFF
j_gene: TRBJ2-3; abundance: .; d_gene: .; v_gene: TRBV7-2; CDR3nt: TGTGCCAGCAGCTTATTCAGGGGCACAGATACGCAGTATTTT; CDR3aa: CASSLFRGTDTQYF
j_gene: TRBJ2-7; abundance: once; d_gene: .; v_gene: TRBV7-2; CDR3nt: TGTGCCAGCAGCTTAGAGGGGCCCTACGAGCAGTACTTC; CDR3aa: CASSLEGPYEQYF
j_gene: TRBJ1-2; abundance: .; d_gene: .; v_gene: TRBV29-1; CDR3nt: TGCAGCGTTAAAACTAACCGGGCAGGGCGGCGCGATGGCTACACCTTC; CDR3aa: CSVKTNRAGRRDGYTF
j_gene: TRBJ1-5; abundance: few; d_gene: .; v_gene: TRBV7-2; CDR3nt: TGTGCCAGCAGCAAAAAGAGCGATCAGCCCCAGCATTTT; CDR3aa: CASSKKSDQPQHF
j_gene: TRBJ2-2; abundance: .; d_gene: TRBD1; v_gene: TRBV7-6; CDR3nt: TGTGCCAGCGGAGGACGACAGGGGGCGATCGGGGAGCTGTTTTTT; CDR3aa: CASGGRQGAIGELFF
j_gene: TRBJ1-1; abundance: .; d_gene: TRBD1; v_gene: TRBV6-1; CDR3nt: TGTGCCAGCAGTGGACCATACAGGGGGCAGACGAACACTGAAGCTTTCTTT; CDR3aa: CASSGPYRGQTNTEAFF
j_gene: TRBJ2-7; abundance: .; d_gene: .; v_gene: TRBV11-2; CDR3nt: TGTGCCAGCAGCTTAGGAGGAAACTACGAGCAGTACTTC; CDR3aa: CASSLGGNYEQYF
j_gene: TRBJ2-1; abundance: few; d_gene: TRBD2; v_gene: TRBV4-3; CDR3nt: TGCGCCAGCAGCCAAGCGGCGGGGGTAAGGAATGAGCAGTTCTTC; CDR3aa: CASSQAAGVRNEQFF
j_gene: TRBJ2-1; abundance: once; d_gene: TRBD2; v_gene: TRBV7-2; CDR3nt: TGTGCCAGCAGCTCAGGGACTAGCGGGTACATCTCCTACAATGAGCAGTTCTTC; CDR3aa: CASSSGTSGYISYNEQFF
j_gene: TRBJ1-1; abundance: .; d_gene: TRBD1; v_gene: TRBV11-2; CDR3nt: TGTGCCAGCAGCTTCCCGACCGGGACAGAAAATGAAGCTTTCTTT; CDR3aa: CASSFPTGTENEAFF
j_gene: TRBJ1-3; abundance: .; d_gene: TRBD1; v_gene: TRBV5-1; CDR3nt: TGCGCCAGCAGCTCCGGGACAGGGTCTGGAAACACCATATATTTT; CDR3aa: CASSSGTGSGNTIYF
j_gene: TRBJ2-2; abundance: once; d_gene: TRBD1; v_gene: TRBV6-6; CDR3nt: TGTGCCAGCAGAAACAGGGGGCTCGACACCGGGGAGCTGTTTTTT; CDR3aa: CASRNRGLDTGELFF
j_gene: TRBJ2-3; abundance: .; d_gene: .; v_gene: TRBV9; CDR3nt: TGTGCCAGCAGCGGGGGCCCTCCTGGACGCACAGATACGCAGTATTTT; CDR3aa: CASSGGPPGRTDTQYF
j_gene: TRBJ2-2; abundance: .; d_gene: .; v_gene: TRBV12-1; CDR3nt: TGTGCCAGCAGCCTCCATACACGACCCCAGGGGGCGAACACCGGGGAGCTGTTTTTT; CDR3aa: CASSLHTRPQGANTGELFF
j_gene: TRBJ2-7; abundance: .; d_gene: TRBD1; v_gene: TRBV7-9; CDR3nt: TGTGCCAGCAGCTTTATGGACAGGGGAAATTCCGAGCAGTACTTC; CDR3aa: CASSFMDRGNSEQYF
j_gene: TRBJ1-3; abundance: .; d_gene: .; v_gene: TRBV4-3; CDR3nt: TGCGCCAGCAGCCAAGACAGGGCAGCCAGCTCTGGAAACACCATATATTTT; CDR3aa: CASSQDRAASSGNTIYF
j_gene: TRBJ1-1; abundance: .; d_gene: .; v_gene: TRBV5-8; CDR3nt: TGTGCCAGCAGCTACAGGGTTAGGAACACTGAAGCTTTCTTT; CDR3aa: CASSYRVRNTEAFF
j_gene: TRBJ2-3; abundance: .; d_gene: TRBD2; v_gene: TRBV28; CDR3nt: TGTGCCATCCTCGGCGAGCGGGAGGGCCCCGATACGCAGTATTTT; CDR3aa: CAILGEREGPDTQYF
j_gene: TRBJ2-7; abundance: .; d_gene: TRBD1; v_gene: TRBV5-4; CDR3nt: TGTGCCAGCAGCCCCGGACAGGATTTGTACTTC; CDR3aa: CASSPGQDLYF
j_gene: TRBJ2-5; abundance: .; d_gene: .; v_gene: TRBV14; CDR3nt: TGTGCCAGCAGCCCCACCTCCGGGACAATGGAGACCCAGTACTTC; CDR3aa: CASSPTSGTMETQYF